The 30 T cell receptor beta chains below were found in one sample sequenced in a study of T cells in localized non-small cell lung cancer. Only in-frame clones appear in the TCRdb table, and some are missing; sequencing was by immunoSEQ multiplex PCR. The sample carries about 28,000 clones, around 81% recorded once. Specimen: peripheral blood mononuclear cells, collected before any cancer treatment. These receptors came from a man aged 40 to 70 with stage III lung adenocarcinoma.

This clone was recorded only once. This chain joins TRBV15 and TRBJ1-2; 7 bases are a match to TRBD1. With 0 bases clipped from V and 8 bases from J, the junction kept 6 bases outside the gene matches. Germline V lookup: CDR1 LNHNV, CDR2 YYDKDF (reference sequence). The CDR3 is 14 amino acids. DNA of the CDR3: TGTGCCACCAGCAGAGATTTCGACAGGGACGGCTACACCTTC. It is translated as CATSRDFDRDGYTF.

The V call is TRBV10-3, the J call TRBJ2-1; D might be TRBD1 or TRBD2, each matching 5 bases. CDR3 size: 15 residues. Trimming stripped 7 bases from V and 4 bases from J, with 17 bases between. Germline CDR1 is ENHRY and CDR2 is SYGVKD. CDR3 nucleotides: TGTGCCATCACTCACCGGGACCCACCGTACAATGAGCAGTTCTTC. Its translation is CAITHRDPPYNEQFF.

CDR3: CASILGSGTWSEQYF. CDR3 coding DNA: TGTGCCAGCATCCTCGGAAGCGGGACTTGGTCCGAGCAGTACTTC. The chain employs TRBV28 and TRBJ2-7; 7 bases align to TRBD2. This CDR3 comprises 15 residues. V was clipped by 7 bases and J by 6 bases; unmatched bases: 15. CDR1 is MDHEN, CDR2 SYDVKM, per germline.

V and J are TRBV28 and TRBJ2-5; TRBD1 agrees at 7 bases. Per germline, CDR1 MDHEN and CDR2 SYDVKM. V dropped 6 bases and J dropped 2; count of bases not matched to a gene: 6. The CDR3 loop spans 14 amino acids. DNA of the CDR3: TGTGCCAGCAGGCATTGGGACAGACAAGAGACCCAGTACTTC. Translating gives CASRHWDRQETQYF.

This sequence joins TRBV6-5 and TRBJ1-2, with D possibly matching TRBD1 (6 bases). CDR1 MNHEY and CDR2 SVGAGI come from the germline V gene. Trimming stripped 6 bases from V and 5 bases from J, with 16 bases between. There are 14 residues in the CDR3. As DNA, the CDR3 is TGTGCCAGCAGCCGAGGGGGGGGACCATATGGCTACACCTTC. Its translation is CASSRGGGPYGYTF.

The chain couples TRBV28 to TRBJ2-7; 9 bases are a match to TRBD1. CDR3 length: 17 amino acids. Germline V CDR1 and CDR2: MDHEN, SYDVKM. Unmatched junction bases numbered 17, after V lost 5 bases and J lost 6 bases. This CDR3 is CASSGAGTGWVLAEQYV. CDR3 DNA: TGTGCCAGCAGTGGGGCCGGGACAGGGTGGGTTCTGGCCGAGCAGTACGTC.

This chain links TRBV6-5 with TRBJ2-5; the D is unclear. The CDR3 contains 11 residues. V gave up 4 bases and J gave up 4 bases, with 4 bases separating them. Per germline, CDR1 MNHEY and CDR2 SVGAGI. CDR3 amino acids: CASSSRETQYF. The CDR3 DNA reads as TGTGCCAGCAGTTCACGAGAGACCCAGTACTTC.

The chain links TRBV7-2 to TRBJ1-2; D is unresolved. The V end lost 1 base, the J end lost 4 bases, and 10 bases lay between the germline ends. Germline V gives CDR1 SGHTA, CDR2 FQGNSA. The CDR3 is 14 residues long. The CDR3, as DNA: TGTGCCAGCAGCTTAGAGAGAGGCCTCTATGGCTACACCTTC. Protein: CASSLERGLYGYTF.

V is TRBV19 and J is TRBJ2-4; possible D gene TRBD2, 5 bases. CDR3 size: 13 residues. The germline gives CDR1 LNHDA, CDR2 SQIVND (reference sequence). Deletions cut 4 bases from V and 10 bases from J, with 14 bases between. The CDR3 nucleotides read TGTGCCAGTAGTAGAGATCACCTAGCTATTCAGTACTTC. Its translation is CASSRDHLAIQYF.

The chain has TRBV7-9 and TRBJ2-1; D not certain. The V gene lost 1 base and the J gene lost 7 bases, with 8 bases spanning the gap. Looked up from germline, CDR1 is SEHNR and CDR2 is FQNEAQ (reference sequence). CDR3 length: 13 amino acids. This chain's CDR3 is CASSLGMGNEQFF. The CDR3 coding sequence is TGTGCCAGCAGCTTAGGGATGGGGAATGAGCAGTTCTTC.

This rearrangement joins TRBV5-1 to TRBJ2-1; possibly TRBD1 for D (6 bases). CDR3 length: 13 residues. Germline V gene data show CDR1 as SGHRS and CDR2 as YFSETQ. V gave up 4 bases and J gave up 5 bases, with 10 bases separating them. CDR3 amino acids: CASSNTGNNEQFF. The CDR3 DNA follows: TGCGCCAGCAGCAACACAGGGAACAATGAGCAGTTCTTC.

The rearrangement uses TRBV7-9 and TRBJ2-7; D may be TRBD1 (5 bases). V lost 5 bases and J lost 3, with 11 bases in between. There are 13 residues in the CDR3. CDR1 and CDR2 from the germline V gene are SEHNR and FQNEAQ (reference sequence). CDR3 sequence: CASSPGQGYEQYF. The CDR3 nucleotides are TGTGCCAGCAGCCCTGGGCAGGGCTACGAGCAGTACTTC. Full variable domain (outside the CDR3, taken from reference TRBV7-9 and TRBJ2-7): DTGVSQNPRHKITKRGQNVTFRCDPISEHNRLYWYRQTLGQGPEFLTYFQNEAQLEKSRLLSDRFSAERPKGSFSTLEIQRTEQGDSAMYLCASSPGQGYEQYFGPGTRLTVT.

The V gene is TRBV11-2, the J gene TRBJ1-1; TRBD1 is a possible D gene (5 bases). This CDR3 is 13 amino acids long. The germline V gene encodes CDR1 SGHAT and CDR2 FQNNGV. V was trimmed by 5 bases and J by 5 bases, leaving 12 bases between them. CDR3 residues: CASSLRGTTEAFF. Here the CDR3 DNA reads TGTGCCAGCAGCCTGAGAGGGACGACTGAAGCTTTCTTT.

The rearrangement joins TRBV5-4 to TRBJ1-1; tentatively, D is TRBD1 (5 bases). Germline V lookup: CDR1 SGHNT, CDR2 YYREEE (reference sequence). CDR3 size: 15 residues. Trimming shortened V by 4 bases and J by 1 base, and 14 bases separated the two germline ends. CDR3 nucleotides: TGTGCCAGCAGCCCAAGGGCAGGGAGGAACACTGAAGCTTTCTTT. Protein: CASSPRAGRNTEAFF.

The chain has TRBV28 and TRBJ1-2, with TRBD1 identical over 8 bases. With V trimmed by 4 bases and J by 7 bases, 8 bases remained unmatched. Germline CDR1 is MDHEN and CDR2 is SYDVKM. The CDR3 sequence is 14 residues long. The chain's CDR3 is CASSSGRGRSGYTF. DNA of the CDR3: TGTGCCAGCAGTTCCGGCAGGGGGCGAAGTGGCTACACCTTC.

This clone was seen only a few times. V and J are TRBV2 and TRBJ2-3, with D tentatively TRBD1 or TRBD2 (5 bases each). The CDR3 runs 12 residues. V was pared by 4 bases and J by 8 bases, with 10 bases between. The germline V gene encodes CDR1 SNHLY and CDR2 FYNNEI. The CDR3 DNA reads TGTGCCAGCAGTGGGGATGGGGGTACGCAGTATTTT. Amino acids: CASSGDGGTQYF.

V is TRBV11-3 and J is TRBJ1-3; possibly TRBD1 for D (5 bases). Germline lookup yields CDR1 SGHNT and CDR2 YENEEA. The CDR3 contains 13 residues. The ends were cut back, 2 bases at V and 8 bases at J, with 10 bases in the middle. The CDR3 DNA reads TGTGCCAGCAGCTTAAGCGTGGGACACACCATATATTTT. The encoded protein is CASSLSVGHTIYF.

V usage is TRBV6-1 and J usage is TRBJ2-7; D may be TRBD1 or TRBD2 (5 bases each). The CDR3 spans 12 residues. CDR1 is MNHNS and CDR2 is SASEGT in the germline V gene. V was shortened by 8 bases and J by 2 bases, with 10 bases between the two germline ends. CDR3 loop: CASRDGPYEQYV. CDR3 DNA: TGTGCCAGCCGGGACGGACCCTACGAGCAGTACGTC.

The chain recombines TRBV28 with TRBJ1-5; no reliable D call. Germline CDR1 reads MDHEN; CDR2 reads SYDVKM. Trimming took off 3 bases at V and 3 bases at J, with 12 bases between the two ends. There are 15 residues in the CDR3. Here the CDR3 DNA reads TGTGCCAGCAGTTTTAATCGAGACCTCAATCAGCCCCAGCATTTT. The encoded protein is CASSFNRDLNQPQHF.

The V and J genes are TRBV7-3 and TRBJ2-3; tentatively, D is TRBD1 (5 bases). The V end lost 4 bases, the J end lost 3 bases, and 11 bases lay between the germline ends. Germline assignment: CDR1 SGHTA and CDR2 FQGTGA. The length of the CDR3 is 14 residues. The CDR3 protein is CASSSKGYTDTQYF. The CDR3 coding sequence is TGTGCCAGCAGCTCTAAGGGGTATACAGATACGCAGTATTTT.

The chain recombines TRBV5-1 with TRBJ2-3, with 8 positions matching TRBD2. The CDR3 is 15 amino acids. The V segment lost 3 bases and the J segment 7 bases; nucleotides outside the gene matches: 10. Germline CDR1 SGHRS, CDR2 YFSETQ. CDR3 sequence reads: CASSSLSGGANTQYF. CDR3 nucleotide sequence: TGCGCCAGCAGCTCCCTCAGCGGGGGAGCGAATACGCAGTATTTT.

The chain combines TRBV6-5 with TRBJ1-1; D is unclear. This CDR3 is 13 amino acids long. Germline V CDR1 and CDR2: MNHEY, SVGAGI. V lost 2 bases and J lost 3, with 7 bases in between. The CDR3 is CASSYVPDTEAFF. DNA of the CDR3: TGTGCCAGCAGTTACGTTCCGGACACTGAAGCTTTCTTT.

The chain recombines TRBV5-1 with TRBJ2-7, with 8 bases fitting TRBD2. The CDR3 length is 16 residues. The ends lost 0 bases at V and 7 bases at J; junction bases unmatched: 12. Germline loops: CDR1 SGHRS, CDR2 YFSETQ. The CDR3, as DNA: TGCGCCAGCAGCTTGGGCCTCGGGAGGGCCTCGGGGGAGCAGTACTTC. Protein sequence: CASSLGLGRASGEQYF.

The chain is built from TRBV6-1 and TRBJ1-2; D is possibly TRBD1 (5 bases). Germline V gene lookup returns CDR1 MNHNS and CDR2 SASEGT. The CDR3 consists of 13 residues. Trimming removed 5 bases from V and 5 bases from J, with 12 bases in between. CDR3 in DNA: TGTGCCAGCAGTCCCCAGGGTCGTTATGGCTACACCTTC. This gives the protein CASSPQGRYGYTF.

The chain links TRBV5-1 to TRBJ1-1; 10 bases fit TRBD1. J lost 1 base, V lost 5 bases, and 8 bases had no gene match. Germline V gene lookup returns CDR1 SGHRS and CDR2 YFSETQ. The CDR3 length is 16 residues. Here the CDR3 DNA reads TGCGCCAGCAGACAAGGGACAGGGGCCCCGAACACTGAAGCTTTCTTT. This sequence encodes CASRQGTGAPNTEAFF.

The CDR3 protein is CASSLERGQGRYSYTF. The CDR3 bases are TGTGCCAGCAGCTTAGAGCGGGGACAGGGACGATATAGCTACACCTTC. The gene calls are TRBV11-3 and TRBJ1-2; 9 bases map to TRBD1. The germline V gene has CDR1 SGHNT and CDR2 YENEEA. The CDR3 consists of 16 residues. With V trimmed by 0 bases and J by 9 bases, 11 bases remained unmatched.

This chain connects TRBV7-2 to TRBJ1-2; the match to TRBD1 covers 11 bases. CDR3 size: 16 residues. V was pared by 3 bases and J by 6 bases, with 9 bases of the junction left unmatched. CDR1 and CDR2 from the germline V gene are SGHTA and FQGNSA. CDR3 region: CASSFQAGQGDDGYTF. The CDR3 DNA reads TGTGCCAGCAGCTTTCAGGCGGGACAGGGGGATGATGGCTACACCTTC.

The rearrangement uses TRBV7-6 and TRBJ2-2; TRBD2 matches 7 bases. This CDR3 contains 16 residues. V dropped 2 bases and J dropped 5; count of bases not matched to a gene: 8. Germline CDR1 is SGHVS and CDR2 is FNYEAQ. The CDR3 loop reads CASSLRASGETGELFF. CDR3 coding DNA: TGTGCCAGCAGCTTAAGAGCTAGCGGAGAGACCGGGGAGCTGTTTTTT.

V is TRBV2 and J is TRBJ2-2, with 7 nucleotides matching TRBD2. Germline CDR1 and CDR2: SNHLY and FYNNEI. V lost 6 bases to trimming and J lost 3 bases; unmatched junction nucleotides: 7. There are 15 residues in the CDR3. The CDR3, as DNA: TGTGCCAGCAGCATAGCGGGCGCCTACACCGGGGAGCTGTTTTTT. Its protein product is CASSIAGAYTGELFF.

The J gene is TRBJ1-2, the V gene TRBV5-1; D remains unclear. The V gene's germline CDR1 is SGHRS and CDR2 YFSETQ. Between the trimmed V and J ends, which lost 5 bases and 2 bases, there was a span of 7 bases. The length of the CDR3 is 12 residues. The CDR3 protein is CASSDTNYGYTF. The CDR3 nucleotides are TGCGCCAGCAGTGACACCAACTATGGCTACACCTTC.